Following are 18 T cell receptor beta chains from one sample sequenced in a study of T-cell reconstitution after alpha-beta-depleted transplantation in children. Preparation of the TCRbeta library used unique molecular identifiers. TCRdb re-called the PCR reads through MiXCR, storing one row per CDR3 protein. The sample consists of about a million distinct CDR3 sequences, roughly 29% of them appearing once. This specimen was PBMCs, mostly from graft donor cells, taken 360 days after TCRalphabeta/CD19-depleted stem cell transplant. All receptors come from a boy under two years old who had a stem cell transplant for SCID, so the T cells may come from the graft donor.

There are many counts of this clonotype. The CDR3 spells CASSLAKNTEAFF. The CDR3 bases are TGTGCCAGCAGCTTAGCCAAGAACACTGAAGCTTTCTTT. The J gene is TRBJ1-1, the V gene TRBV7-2; D gene ambiguous. V was pared by 0 bases and J by 1 base, with 3 bases between. From germline, CDR1 is SGHTA and CDR2 FQGNSA. This CDR3 spans 13 amino acids.

The rearrangement uses TRBV12-3 or TRBV12-4 and TRBJ2-7, with a tentative D call TRBD2 (6 bases). The CDR3 covers 16 residues. V gave up 3 bases and J gave up 1 base, with 16 bases separating them. The CDR3 reads CASSFPKSGGSYEQYF. DNA of the CDR3: TGTGCCAGCAGTTTCCCTAAATCTGGGGGGTCCTACGAGCAGTACTTC.

The chain is built from TRBV20-1 and TRBJ1-2, with no clear D. The CDR3 sequence is 13 residues long. Deletions cut 3 bases from V and 0 bases from J, with 8 bases between. In germline, CDR1 is DFQATT, CDR2 SNEGSKA (reference sequence). CDR3 loop: CSARSQTNYGYTF. Here the CDR3 DNA reads TGCAGTGCTAGGAGCCAGACTAACTATGGCTACACCTTC.

This chain joins TRBV29-1 and TRBJ2-1, with D possibly being TRBD2 (5 bases). Germline V lookup: CDR1 SQVTM, CDR2 ANQGSEA. V shed 7 bases and J shed 2 bases, with 9 bases lying between them. CDR3 length: 12 residues. CDR3 region: CSGELAYNEQFF. Here the CDR3 DNA reads TGCAGCGGAGAACTAGCCTACAATGAGCAGTTCTTC.

The table lists this clonotype with a count of one. V is TRBV7-8 and J is TRBJ2-4; no clear D. Looked up from germline, CDR1 is SGHVS and CDR2 is FQNEAQ. The ends were cut back, 4 bases at V and 3 bases at J, with 19 bases in the middle. CDR3 length: 17 amino acids. The CDR3 coding sequence is TGTGCCAGCAGCTCCGATCCGACTTTGGTAGTCAAAAACATTCAGTACTTC. As protein: CASSSDPTLVVKNIQYF.

V is TRBV28 and J is TRBJ2-1; 8 nucleotides agree with TRBD2. This CDR3 has 15 amino acids. Unmatched junction bases numbered 5, after V lost 0 bases and J lost 7 bases. In germline, CDR1 is MDHEN, CDR2 SYDVKM. In DNA form, the CDR3 reads TGTGCCAGCAGTTTATGGCGGGGGGCGGTGAATGAGCAGTTCTTC. Translation gives CASSLWRGAVNEQFF.

The J gene is TRBJ1-5, the V gene TRBV7-8; no clear D gene. Germline CDR1 SGHVS, CDR2 FQNEAQ. V lost 9 bases, J lost 5 bases, and 14 bases lay in between. This CDR3 comprises 13 residues. The CDR3: CASNLDVDQPQHF. The CDR3 nucleotides read TGTGCCAGTAACTTGGACGTTGATCAGCCCCAGCATTTT.

The V and J genes are TRBV7-2 and TRBJ1-5; no reliable D call. The CDR3 has 14 amino acids. V shed 1 base and J shed 4 bases, with 8 bases lying between them. The germline gives CDR1 SGHTA, CDR2 FQGNSA. CDR3 residues: CASSLEAGNQPQHF. The CDR3 nucleotides read TGTGCCAGCAGCTTAGAGGCGGGTAATCAGCCCCAGCATTTT.

V usage is TRBV7-2 and J usage is TRBJ2-3; 9 bases fit TRBD1. CDR1 is SGHTA, CDR2 FQGNSA, per germline. The CDR3 has 16 residues. The ends lost 5 bases at V and 2 bases at J; junction bases unmatched: 8. CDR3 residues: CASSPTGTGFTDTQYF. In DNA, the CDR3 is TGTGCCAGCAGCCCCACCGGGACAGGGTTCACAGATACGCAGTATTTT.

The chain has TRBV7-2 and TRBJ1-1; no definite D call. Germline V gives CDR1 SGHTA, CDR2 FQGNSA. This CDR3 comprises 14 residues. V lost 3 bases to trimming and J lost 1 base, with 9 bases between them. The DNA of the CDR3 is TGTGCCAGCAGCTTTGGGTCGACGAACACTGAAGCTTTCTTT. Its translation is CASSFGSTNTEAFF.

The V gene is TRBV5-1, the J gene TRBJ2-7, with D possibly being TRBD1 (6 bases). The CDR3 loop spans 16 amino acids. Trimming stripped 4 bases from V and 2 bases from J, with 19 bases between. CDR1 and CDR2 (germline): SGHRS, YFSETQ. CDR3 residues: CASSPGLRGPPYEQYF. The CDR3, as DNA: TGCGCCAGCAGCCCGGGTCTCAGGGGCCCTCCCTACGAGCAGTACTTC.

J is TRBJ2-2 and V is TRBV5-1; D not resolved. Germline CDR1 and CDR2: SGHRS and YFSETQ. The CDR3 is made up of 16 amino acids. V was clipped by 0 bases and J by 1 base, with 10 bases between them. CDR3 nucleotides: TGCGCCAGCAGCTTGGCGGACGGTAGGAACACCGGGGAGCTGTTTTTT. Translated: CASSLADGRNTGELFF.

The chain carries TRBV18 and TRBJ1-2; D remains ambiguous. This CDR3 contains 13 residues. The V end was cut by 3 bases, the J end by 5 bases, with 10 bases between. Germline values: CDR1 KGHSH, CDR2 LQKENI. This chain's CDR3 is CASSPTRRYGYTF. For the CDR3, the DNA is TGTGCCAGCTCACCTACCCGCCGGTATGGCTACACCTTC.

This clonotype was detected only a few times. V and J are TRBV25-1 and TRBJ2-7, with 7 positions matching TRBD1. The trim removed 1 base at V and 3 bases at J, leaving 6 bases unmatched. This CDR3 spans 15 amino acids. CDR1 is MGHDK, CDR2 SYGVNS, per germline. CDR3 nucleotide sequence: TGTGCCAGCAGTGAATCGGGGACAGTAAACTACGAGCAGTACTTC. Its protein product is CASSESGTVNYEQYF.

V gene TRBV10-3 combines with J gene TRBJ2-1, with D perhaps TRBD2 (7 bases). Germline CDR1 reads ENHRY; CDR2 reads SYGVKD. The V gene lost 6 bases and the J gene lost 2 bases, with 14 bases spanning the gap. The CDR3 runs to 15 residues. CDR3 sequence reads: CAIRGEGVPYNEQFF. CDR3 nucleotide sequence: TGTGCCATCAGAGGGGAGGGGGTTCCCTACAATGAGCAGTTCTTC.

This rearrangement joins TRBV7-2 to TRBJ2-5; D could derive from TRBD1 or TRBD2 (5 bases each). V lost 2 bases and J 2 bases, leaving 15 bases between the germline ends. The germline V gene encodes CDR1 SGHTA and CDR2 FQGNSA. The CDR3 is 16 residues long. CDR3 amino acids: CASSLIGLREQETQYF. CDR3 coding DNA: TGTGCCAGCAGCTTAATAGGTCTCAGGGAGCAAGAGACCCAGTACTTC.

The genes are TRBV6-5 and TRBJ2-1, with D possibly matching TRBD2 (6 bases). CDR1 and CDR2 from the germline V gene are MNHEY and SVGAGI. V lost 8 bases and J lost 4, with 15 bases in between. This CDR3 is 14 amino acids long. The CDR3 here is CASGRDPGYNEQFF. CDR3 bases: TGTGCCAGCGGGCGGGACCCGGGATACAATGAGCAGTTCTTC.

This clonotype was seen more than once but under ten times. The V and J genes are TRBV9 and TRBJ1-1; D perhaps matches TRBD1 (5 bases). Germline V gives CDR1 SGDLS, CDR2 YYNGEE. The ends were cut back, 7 bases at V and 3 bases at J, with 13 bases in the middle. The CDR3 has 13 residues. CDR3 loop: CASAGGVHTEAFF. For the CDR3, the DNA is TGTGCCAGCGCCGGGGGGGTCCACACTGAAGCTTTCTTT.